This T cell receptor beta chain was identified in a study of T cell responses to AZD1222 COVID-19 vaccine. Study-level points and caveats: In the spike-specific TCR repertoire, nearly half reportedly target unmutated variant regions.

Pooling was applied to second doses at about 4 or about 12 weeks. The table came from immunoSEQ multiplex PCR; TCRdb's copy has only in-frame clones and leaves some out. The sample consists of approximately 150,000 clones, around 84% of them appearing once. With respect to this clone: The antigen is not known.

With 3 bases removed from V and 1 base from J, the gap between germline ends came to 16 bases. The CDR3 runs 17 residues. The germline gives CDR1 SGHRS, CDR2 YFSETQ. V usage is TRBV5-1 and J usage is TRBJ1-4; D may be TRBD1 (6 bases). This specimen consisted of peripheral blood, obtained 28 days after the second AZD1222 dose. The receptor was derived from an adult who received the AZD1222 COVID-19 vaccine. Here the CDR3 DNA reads TGCGCCAGCAGCTGGGAGGGGACACAGGGAACTAATGAAAAACTGTTTTTT. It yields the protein CASSWEGTQGTNEKLFF.